This T cell receptor beta chain is from a study of T cells in Graves' hyperthyroidism and ophthalmopathy. Regarding the study as a whole: In the blood, most expanded thyroid clonotypes above 0.001 appeared as well.

From more than 9.5 ml of fresh peripheral blood, PBMCs were isolated. CDR1 is MDHEN and CDR2 is SYDVKM in the germline V gene. The V gene lost 5 bases and the J gene lost 8 bases, with 18 bases spanning the gap. The CDR3 sequence is 14 residues long. Many counts were recorded for this clonotype. As yet, its antigen is unknown. The source material, RNA transcripts, was used to amplify TCR beta CDR3 regions. The HTBI set primed first-round TCR CDR3 RT-PCR. TCRdb ran MiXCR on the multiplex PCR reads and lists one entry per CDR3 protein. The data hold under 350,000 distinct CDR3 sequences, with 15% to 20% observed a single time.

The TCR comes from a woman aged 45-65 years with Graves' hyperthyroidism. The sample consisted of blood. The chain couples TRBV28 to TRBJ1-1; a weak D match, TRBD1 (5 bases). The CDR3 spells CASSPTGDLVEAFF. DNA of the CDR3: TGTGCCAGCAGTCCTACAGGTGACTTGGTGGAAGCTTTCTTT. Full variable domain (missing parts from reference TRBV28 and TRBJ1-1): DVKVTQSSRYLVKRTGEKVFLECVQDMDHENMFWYRQDPGLGLRLIYFSYDVKMKEKGDIPEGYSVSREKKERFSLILESASTNQTSMYLCASSPTGDLVEAFFGQGTRLTVV.